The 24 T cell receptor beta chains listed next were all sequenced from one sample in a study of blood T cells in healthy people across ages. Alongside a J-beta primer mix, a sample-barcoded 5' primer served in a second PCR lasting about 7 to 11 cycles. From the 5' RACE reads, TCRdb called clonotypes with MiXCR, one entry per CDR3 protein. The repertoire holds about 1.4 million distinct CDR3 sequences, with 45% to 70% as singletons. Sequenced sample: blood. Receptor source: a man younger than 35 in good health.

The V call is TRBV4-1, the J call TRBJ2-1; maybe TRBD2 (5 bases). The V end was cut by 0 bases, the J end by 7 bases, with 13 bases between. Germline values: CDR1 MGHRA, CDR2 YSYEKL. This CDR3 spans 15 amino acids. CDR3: CASSQDPLAGNEQFF. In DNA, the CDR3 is TGCGCCAGCAGCCAAGATCCATTGGCGGGTAATGAGCAGTTCTTC.

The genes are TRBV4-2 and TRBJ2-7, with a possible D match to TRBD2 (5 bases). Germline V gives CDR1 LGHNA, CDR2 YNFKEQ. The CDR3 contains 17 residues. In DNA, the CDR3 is TGTGCCAGCAGCCACTTAGAACTAGGGCGTGGCTCCTACGAGCGGTACGTC. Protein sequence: CASSHLELGRGSYERYV.

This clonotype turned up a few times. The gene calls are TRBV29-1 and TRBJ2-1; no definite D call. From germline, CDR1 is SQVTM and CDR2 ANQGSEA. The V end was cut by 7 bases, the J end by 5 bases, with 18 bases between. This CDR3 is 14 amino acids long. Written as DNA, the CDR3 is TGCAGCGCTAGACCCATCTCAAGCCACAATGAGCAGTTCTTC. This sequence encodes CSARPISSHNEQFF.

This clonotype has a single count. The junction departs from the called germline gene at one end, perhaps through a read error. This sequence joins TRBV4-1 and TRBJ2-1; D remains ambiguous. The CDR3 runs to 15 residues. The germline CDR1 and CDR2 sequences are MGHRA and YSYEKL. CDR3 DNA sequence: TGCGCCAGCAGCCAAGGACCCGATGCAGACAATGAACAGTTCTTC. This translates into CASSQGPDADNEQFF.

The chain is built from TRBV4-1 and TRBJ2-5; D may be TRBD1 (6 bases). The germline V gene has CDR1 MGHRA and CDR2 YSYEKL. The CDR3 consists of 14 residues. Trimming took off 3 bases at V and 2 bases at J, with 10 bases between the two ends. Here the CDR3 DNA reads TGCGCCAGCAGCCACAGCCAGGGGCAAGAGACCCAGTACTTC. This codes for CASSHSQGQETQYF.

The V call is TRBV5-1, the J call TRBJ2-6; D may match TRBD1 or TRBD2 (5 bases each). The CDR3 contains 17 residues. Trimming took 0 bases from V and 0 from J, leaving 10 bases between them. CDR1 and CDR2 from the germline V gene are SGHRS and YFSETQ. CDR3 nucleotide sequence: TGCGCCAGCAGCTTGGCCGGGACCGCCTCTGGGGCCAACGTCCTGACTTTC. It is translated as CASSLAGTASGANVLTF.

The CDR3 loop reads CASSLDRQGPNTEAFF. The CDR3 DNA reads TGTGCCAGCAGCTTGGACCGACAGGGGCCCAACACTGAAGCTTTCTTT. The chain recombines TRBV5-6 with TRBJ1-1, with 8 bases aligning to TRBD1. The V gene's germline CDR1 is SGHDT and CDR2 YYEEEE. Trimming removed 0 bases from V and 2 bases from J; junction bases left unmatched: 6. This CDR3 is 16 amino acids long.

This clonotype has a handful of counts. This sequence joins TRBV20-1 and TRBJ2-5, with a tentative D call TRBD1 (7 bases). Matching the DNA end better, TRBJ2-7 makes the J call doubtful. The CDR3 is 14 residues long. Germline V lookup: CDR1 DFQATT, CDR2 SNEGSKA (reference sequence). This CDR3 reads CSASPQGGIDEQYF. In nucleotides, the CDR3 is TGCAGTGCTAGCCCTCAGGGGGGTATAGACGAGCAGTACTTC.

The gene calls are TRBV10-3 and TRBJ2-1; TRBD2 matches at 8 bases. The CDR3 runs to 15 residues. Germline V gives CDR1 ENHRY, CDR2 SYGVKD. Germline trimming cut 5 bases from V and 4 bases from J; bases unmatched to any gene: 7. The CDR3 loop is CAISPAGGSYNEQFF. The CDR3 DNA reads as TGTGCCATCAGTCCCGCGGGGGGCTCATACAATGAGCAGTTCTTC.

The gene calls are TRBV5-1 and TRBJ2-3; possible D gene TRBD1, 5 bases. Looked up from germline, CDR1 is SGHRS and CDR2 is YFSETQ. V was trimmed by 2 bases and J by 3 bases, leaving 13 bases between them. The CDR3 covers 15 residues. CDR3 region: CASSFYRSQTDTQYF. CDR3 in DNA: TGCGCCAGCAGCTTCTACAGGAGCCAAACAGATACGCAGTATTTT.

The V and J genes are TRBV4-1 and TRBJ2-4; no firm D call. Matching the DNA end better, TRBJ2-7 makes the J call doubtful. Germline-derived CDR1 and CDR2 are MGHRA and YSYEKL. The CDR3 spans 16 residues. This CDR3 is CASSQEALGQSYEQYF. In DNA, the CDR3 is TGCGCCAGCAGCCAAGAGGCGTTAGGTCAATCCTACGAGCAGTACTTC.

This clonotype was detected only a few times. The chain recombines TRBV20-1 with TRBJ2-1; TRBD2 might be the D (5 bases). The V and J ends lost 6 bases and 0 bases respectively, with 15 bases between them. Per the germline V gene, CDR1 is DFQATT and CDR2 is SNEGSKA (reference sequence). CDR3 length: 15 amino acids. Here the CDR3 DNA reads TGCAGTGCCAATTCCAAGCGGAACTCCTACAATGAGCAGTTCTTC. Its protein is CSANSKRNSYNEQFF.

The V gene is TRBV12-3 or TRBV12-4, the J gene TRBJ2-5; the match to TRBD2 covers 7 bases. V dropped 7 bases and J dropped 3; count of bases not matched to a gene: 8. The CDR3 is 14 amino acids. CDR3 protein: CASTLGAGKETQYF. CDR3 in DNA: TGTGCCAGCACCCTAGGAGCGGGAAAAGAGACCCAGTACTTC.

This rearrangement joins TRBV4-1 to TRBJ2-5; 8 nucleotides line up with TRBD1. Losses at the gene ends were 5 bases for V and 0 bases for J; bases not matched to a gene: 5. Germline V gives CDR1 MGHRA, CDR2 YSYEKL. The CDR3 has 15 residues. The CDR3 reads CASSRTGGNQETQYF. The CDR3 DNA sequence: TGCGCCAGCAGCAGAACAGGGGGGAACCAAGAGACCCAGTACTTC.

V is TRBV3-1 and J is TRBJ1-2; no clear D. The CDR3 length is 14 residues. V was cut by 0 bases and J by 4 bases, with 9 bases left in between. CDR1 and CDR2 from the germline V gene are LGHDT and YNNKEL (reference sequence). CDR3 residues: CASSQERRAYGYTF. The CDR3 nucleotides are TGTGCCAGCAGCCAAGAGAGGAGGGCCTATGGCTACACCTTC.

The CDR3 loop is CASRDSGSPLHF. CDR3 DNA: TGTGCCAGCAGGGACAGCGGCTCACCCCTCCACTTT. This chain links TRBV3-1 with TRBJ1-6; the D gene is possibly TRBD1 (6 bases). Germline V gives CDR1 LGHDT, CDR2 YNNKEL (reference sequence). V was pared by 6 bases and J by 10 bases, with 10 bases between. CDR3 length: 12 amino acids.

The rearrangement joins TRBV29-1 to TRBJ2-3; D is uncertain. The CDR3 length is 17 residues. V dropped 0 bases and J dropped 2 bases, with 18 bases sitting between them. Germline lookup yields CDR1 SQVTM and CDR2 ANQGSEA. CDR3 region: CSVEDVVGRTNTDTQYF. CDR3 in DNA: TGCAGCGTTGAAGATGTGGTCGGCCGGACCAACACAGATACGCAGTATTTT.

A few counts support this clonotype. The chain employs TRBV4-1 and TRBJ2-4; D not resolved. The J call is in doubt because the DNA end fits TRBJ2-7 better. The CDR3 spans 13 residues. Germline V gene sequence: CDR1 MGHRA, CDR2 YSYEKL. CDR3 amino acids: CASSQGTIYEQYF. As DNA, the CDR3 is TGCGCCAGCAGCCAAGGCACCATTTACGAGCAGTACTTC.

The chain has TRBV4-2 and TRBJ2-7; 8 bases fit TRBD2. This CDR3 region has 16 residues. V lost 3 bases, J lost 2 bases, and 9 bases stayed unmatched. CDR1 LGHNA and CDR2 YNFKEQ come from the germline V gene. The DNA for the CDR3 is TGTGCCAGCAGCCATTCCGGGACTAGGGGGACCTACGAGCAGTACTTC. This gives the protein CASSHSGTRGTYEQYF.

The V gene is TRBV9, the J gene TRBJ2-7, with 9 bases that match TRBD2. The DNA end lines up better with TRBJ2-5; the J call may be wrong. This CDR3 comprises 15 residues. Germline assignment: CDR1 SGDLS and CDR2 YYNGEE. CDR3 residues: CASSVAASGTETQYF. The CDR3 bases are TGTGCCAGCAGCGTAGCGGCTAGCGGGACGGAGACCCAGTACTTC.

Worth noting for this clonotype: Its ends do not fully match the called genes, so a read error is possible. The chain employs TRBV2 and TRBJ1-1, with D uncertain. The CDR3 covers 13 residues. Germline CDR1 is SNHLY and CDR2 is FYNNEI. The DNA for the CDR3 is TGTGCCGGCAGTGCTAGGTTTTGGACTGAAGCTTTCTTT. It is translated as CAGSARFWTEAFF. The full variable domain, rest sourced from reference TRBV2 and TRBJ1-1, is EPEVTQTPSHQVTQMGQEVILRCVPISNHLYFYWYRQILGQKVEFLVSFYNNEISEKSEIFDDQFSVERPDGSNFTLKIRSTKLEDSAMYFCAGSARFWTEAFFGQGTRLTVV.

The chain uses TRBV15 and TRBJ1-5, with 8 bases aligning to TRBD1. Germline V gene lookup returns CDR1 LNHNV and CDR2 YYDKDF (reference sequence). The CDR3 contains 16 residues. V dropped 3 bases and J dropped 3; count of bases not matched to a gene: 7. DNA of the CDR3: TGTGCCACCAGCAGCGAGACAGGGGCGGTCAATCAGCCCCAGCATTTT. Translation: CATSSETGAVNQPQHF.

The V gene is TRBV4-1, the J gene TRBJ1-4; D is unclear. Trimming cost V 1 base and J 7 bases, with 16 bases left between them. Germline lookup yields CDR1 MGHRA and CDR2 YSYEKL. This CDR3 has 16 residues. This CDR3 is CASSQVPGEYSEKLFF. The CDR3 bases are TGCGCCAGCAGCCAAGTCCCCGGGGAGTATAGTGAAAAACTGTTTTTT.

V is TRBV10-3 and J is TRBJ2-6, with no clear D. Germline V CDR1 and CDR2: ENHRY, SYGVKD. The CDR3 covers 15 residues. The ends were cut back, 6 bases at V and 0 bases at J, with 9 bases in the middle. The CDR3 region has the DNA TGTGCCATCAGCTCAGCCCTCTCTGGGGCCAACGTCCTGACTTTC. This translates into CAISSALSGANVLTF.